This section outlines one TCR beta chain sequence together with its context. The sample originates from a study of cytomegalovirus exposure and HLA in healthy donors. The PCR used 60 Vbeta and 13 Jbeta primers. The assay was immunoSEQ multiplex PCR, and TCRdb's table has in-frame clones only and misses some. The sample contains under 110,000 clones, 60% to 75% of which appear only once. V was clipped by 3 bases and J by 5 bases; unmatched bases: 5. The CDR3 is 14 residues long. The germline gives CDR1 LNHDA, CDR2 SQIVND (reference sequence). The chain has TRBV19 and TRBJ1-1; 8 bases agree with TRBD1. Sequencing was carried out using PBMCs. This TCR was sampled from a male donor in good health and CMV-seropositive. CDR3 coding DNA: TGTGCCAGTAGTATGATGCAGGGGGCGACTGAAGCTTTCTTT. The encoded protein is CASSMMQGATEAFF.